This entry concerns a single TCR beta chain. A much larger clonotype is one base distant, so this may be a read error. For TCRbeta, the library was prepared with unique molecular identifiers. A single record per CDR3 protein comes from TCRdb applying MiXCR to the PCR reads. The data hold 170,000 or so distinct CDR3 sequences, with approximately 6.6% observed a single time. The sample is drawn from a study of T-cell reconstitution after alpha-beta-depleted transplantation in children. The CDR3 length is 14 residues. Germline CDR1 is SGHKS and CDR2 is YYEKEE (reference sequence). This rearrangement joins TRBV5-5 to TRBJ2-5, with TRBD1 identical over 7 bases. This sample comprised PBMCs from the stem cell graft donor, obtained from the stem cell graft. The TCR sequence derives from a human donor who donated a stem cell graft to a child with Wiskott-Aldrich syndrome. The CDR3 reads CASSWDSYQETQHF. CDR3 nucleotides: TGTGCCAGCAGCTGGGACAGTTACCAAGAGACCCAGCACTTC.